This T cell receptor beta chain was retrieved from a study of cytomegalovirus exposure and HLA in healthy donors. Study conclusions and caveats: According to a later analysis, TCR clusters from the first cohort tended to co-occur in the 120 or so validation repertoires.

V shed 0 bases and J shed 1 base, with 15 bases lying between them. Per the germline V gene, CDR1 is MGHRA and CDR2 is YSYEKL. The CDR3 contains 18 residues. About this clone itself: What it binds is not known.

The donors were members of the validation cohort, which comprised about 120 subjects and was separate from the first cohort of some 680 subjects. Data came from immunoSEQ multiplex PCR; TCRdb stores just in-frame clones and leaves some out. The table lists 250,000 to 350,000 clones, roughly 88% of them singletons, with approximately 0.95% in the top ten. Sequenced input: PBMCs. The origin of this receptor is a man aged 25-45 years in good health and CMV-seronegative. This sequence joins TRBV4-1 and TRBJ1-4; weak D call: TRBD1 (5 bases). The CDR3 DNA follows: TGCGCCAGCAGCCAAGAAGGTGGATATAGGGGAACTAATGAAAAACTGTTTTTT. Its translation: CASSQEGGYRGTNEKLFF.